This T cell receptor beta chain is drawn from a study of T-cell memory formation after mild COVID-19. Concerning this clonotype: Its antigen is not identified.

Germline loops: CDR1 GTSNPN, CDR2 SVGIG (reference sequence). V was shortened by 5 bases and J by 2 bases, with 16 bases between the two germline ends. CDR3 length equals 14 residues. Study-wide results and caveats: Proof of SARS-CoV-2 specificity was absent for the second-wave clones that crested on day 37. Some clones that responded turned up in pre-infection memory, which suggests that cross-reactive memory joined in.

TCRdb itself ran the 5' RACE reads through MiXCR, one entry per CDR3 protein. The sample lists around 500,000 distinct CDR3 sequences, around a sixth occurring once. J is TRBJ2-7 and V is TRBV30; weak D call: TRBD2 (6 bases). This clonotype was obtained from an adult woman who had mild COVID-19 (a few samples of this study predate the infection). Cell type and time point are not known. The sequenced sample consisted of PBMCs or a T cell subset sorted from them (not recorded which). The CDR3 is CAWGPGVSAYEQYF. CDR3 nucleotides: TGTGCCTGGGGACCGGGGGTTAGCGCCTACGAGCAGTACTTC.